The rows below give T cell receptor beta chains drawn from one sample of a study of technical replicates of blood from several donors. Profiled with immunoSEQ multiplex PCR; TCRdb holds only in-frame clones, not every one. Of tens of thousands of clones listed, about 96% are singletons. The specimen sequenced was T cells isolated from PBMCs. The source of these receptors is a human donor in good health. Each CDR3 is given with its conserved first and last residue. D genes are given only for firm matches. Size is omitted from some rows. Given values are once, few, many or a class for expanded clones.

V: TRBV27
size: .
J: TRBJ1-3
D: .
CDR3: CASSLRGAGDTIYF
DNA: TGTGCCAGCAGTTTAAGAGGGGCGGGGGACACCATATATTTT

V: TRBV5-1
size: .
J: TRBJ2-1
D: TRBD2
CDR3: CASSSKTGGGISGNPHEQFF
DNA: TGCGCCAGCAGCTCCAAGACAGGTGGAGGAATTAGCGGGAACCCACATGAGCAGTTCTTC

V: TRBV7-9
size: .
J: TRBJ2-4
D: .
CDR3: CASSSGQKNIQYF
DNA: TGTGCCAGCAGCTCTGGACAGAAAAACATTCAGTACTTC

V: TRBV6-5
size: .
J: TRBJ1-3
D: .
CDR3: CASSYSVSGNTIYF
DNA: TGTGCCAGCAGTTACAGCGTGTCCGGAAACACCATATATTTT

V: TRBV5-1
size: .
J: TRBJ1-5
D: .
CDR3: CASSLLGYQPQHF
DNA: TGCGCCAGCAGCTTGCTGGGCTATCAGCCCCAGCATTTT

V: TRBV30
size: once
J: TRBJ1-5
D: .
CDR3: CAWSLMGAYQPQHF
DNA: TGTGCCTGGAGTCTCATGGGGGCGTATCAGCCCCAGCATTTT

V: TRBV4-1
size: .
J: TRBJ2-2
D: TRBD2
CDR3: CASSQEGSGRSSGELFF
DNA: TGCGCCAGCAGCCAAGAAGGTAGCGGGAGATCCTCCGGGGAGCTGTTTTTT

V: TRBV2
size: once
J: TRBJ1-2
D: .
CDR3: CAGTQLTTGNGYTF
DNA: TGTGCCGGAACACAGCTTACTACAGGGAATGGCTACACCTTC

V: TRBV6-6
size: .
J: TRBJ1-6
D: .
CDR3: CASTAQEVSYNSPLHF
DNA: TGTGCCAGCACCGCGCAAGAGGTATCCTATAATTCACCCCTCCACTTT

V: TRBV10-3
size: .
J: TRBJ2-3
D: .
CDR3: CATGGPPSTDTQYF
DNA: TGTGCCACCGGGGGACCCCCTAGCACAGATACGCAGTATTTT

V: TRBV5-1
size: once
J: TRBJ2-7
D: TRBD2
CDR3: CASSLGTSGGYEQYF
DNA: TGCGCCAGCAGCTTGGGGACTAGCGGGGGGTACGAGCAGTACTTC

V: TRBV6-1
size: .
J: TRBJ2-2
D: TRBD2
CDR3: CASSEPFMTSPGELFF
DNA: TGTGCCAGCAGTGAACCGTTTATGACTAGCCCCGGGGAGCTGTTTTTT

V: TRBV27
size: few
J: TRBJ2-2
D: TRBD1
CDR3: CASRPGQANTGELFF
DNA: TGTGCCAGCAGGCCTGGACAGGCGAACACCGGGGAGCTGTTTTTT

V: TRBV12-1
size: .
J: TRBJ2-7
D: .
CDR3: CASSFAHDRGDHAYEQYF
DNA: TGTGCCAGCAGCTTTGCACACGACAGGGGAGACCATGCCTACGAGCAGTACTTC

V: TRBV4-1
size: .
J: TRBJ1-5
D: TRBD1
CDR3: CASSQTGTGVDQPQHF
DNA: TGCGCCAGCAGCCAGACCGGGACAGGGGTCGATCAGCCCCAGCATTTT

V: TRBV7-9
size: .
J: TRBJ1-5
D: TRBD1
CDR3: CASSFVSAGRGLNQPQHF
DNA: TGTGCCAGCAGCTTTGTTTCCGCCGGGAGGGGGCTGAATCAGCCCCAGCATTTT

V: TRBV29-1
size: .
J: TRBJ1-2
D: .
CDR3: CSVLTETNYGYTF
DNA: TGCAGCGTCCTGACAGAGACTAACTATGGCTACACCTTC

V: TRBV11-3
size: .
J: TRBJ2-1
D: TRBD2
CDR3: CASSPGGGVYEQFF
DNA: TGTGCCAGCAGCCCGGGGGGGGGAGTCTATGAGCAGTTCTTC

V: TRBV5-4
size: .
J: TRBJ2-3
D: TRBD2
CDR3: CASSFTGLSTDTQYF
DNA: TGTGCCAGCAGCTTCACGGGACTATCCACAGATACGCAGTATTTT

V: TRBV7-3
size: .
J: TRBJ1-5
D: .
CDR3: CASSQGGNQPQHF
DNA: TGTGCCAGCAGCCAGGGCGGCAATCAGCCCCAGCATTTT

V: TRBV7-9
size: .
J: TRBJ1-4
D: .
CDR3: CASSPRREPTNEKLFF
DNA: TGTGCCAGCAGCCCCAGACGGGAACCAACTAATGAAAAACTGTTTTTT

V: TRBV9
size: .
J: TRBJ2-7
D: .
CDR3: CASSAAGRGSYEQYF
DNA: TGTGCCAGCAGCGCCGCCGGAAGGGGCTCCTACGAGCAGTACTTC